This record concerns one T cell receptor (beta chain) sequence. Genomic DNA constituted the template upon which TCR beta VDJ and CDR3 profiling was performed. TCRdb used MiXCR to reprocess the reads, holding one entry per CDR3 protein. The sample contains about 98,000 distinct CDR3 sequences, about 67% of which appear only once. This sample was included in a study of CD8+CD57+ T cells in acquired aplastic anemia. CD8+CD57+ cell expansion had been shown by flow cytometry in patients chosen for sequencing. The germline gives CDR1 SGHAT, CDR2 FQDESV (reference sequence). V dropped 5 bases and J dropped 7; count of bases not matched to a gene: 12. The CDR3 has 16 residues.

The sample taken for sequencing was sorted CD4+, CD8+, or CD8+CD57+ T cells (not recorded which) from PBMCs. The genes are TRBV11-1 and TRBJ2-1, with TRBD2 matching 9 bases. The receptor's source is a human donor with aplastic anemia. The CDR3 sequence: CASSPTMAGGRNEQFF. The CDR3 DNA sequence: TGTGCCAGCAGCCCTACTATGGCGGGAGGGAGGAATGAGCAGTTCTTC.